This T cell receptor (beta chain) was identified in a study of PD-1 blockade in mismatch repair-deficient tumors. Study background: Patients had fewer than 15 mismatch repair-deficient cancer types and were previously treated and progressing.

Assay: immunoSEQ multiplex PCR; the TCRdb copy retains only in-frame clones and omits some. The sample consists of 120,000 or so clones, 85% to 90% of them appearing once. The V and J ends lost 1 base and 4 bases respectively, with 11 bases between them. CDR1 is SGHDT, CDR2 YYEEEE, per germline. The CDR3 is made up of 15 amino acids. About this clone itself: Its specificity is not known.

Broader study findings: Rapid post-treatment expansion, then contraction, generally preceding radiologic response, marked tumor-resident clones.

Mismatch repair deficiency was confirmed in all patients, by PCR or immunohistochemistry. TCR sequencing covered three patients who responded to pembrolizumab. The sample here was peripheral blood, taken approximately 70 weeks after starting pembrolizumab. This chain uses TRBV5-6 with TRBJ1-4, with D possibly being TRBD1 (6 bases). This TCR derives from an adult with mismatch repair-deficient cancer. The CDR3 DNA is TGTGCCAGCAGCTTGCGGGGGCCGGTTAATGAAAAACTGTTTTTT. Its translation is CASSLRGPVNEKLFF.